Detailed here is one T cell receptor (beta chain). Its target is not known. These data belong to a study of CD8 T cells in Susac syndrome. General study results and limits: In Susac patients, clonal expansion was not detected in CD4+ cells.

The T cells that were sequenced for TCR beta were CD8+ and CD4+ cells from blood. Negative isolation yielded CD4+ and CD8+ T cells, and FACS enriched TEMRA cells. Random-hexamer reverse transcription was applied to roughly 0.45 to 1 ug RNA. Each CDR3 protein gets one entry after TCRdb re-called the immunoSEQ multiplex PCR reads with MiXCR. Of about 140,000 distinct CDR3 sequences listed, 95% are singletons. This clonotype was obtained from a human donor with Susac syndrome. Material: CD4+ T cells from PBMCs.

The CDR3 loop is CASSVETGGHTGELFF. The CDR3 DNA reads TGTGCCAGCAGCGTAGAAACAGGGGGCCACACCGGGGAGCTGTTTTTT. This chain joins TRBV9 and TRBJ2-2; 9 nucleotides line up with TRBD1. V shed 0 bases, J shed 3 bases, and the junction held 3 bases outside the gene matches. The CDR3 loop spans 16 amino acids. Germline-derived CDR1 and CDR2 are SGDLS and YYNGEE. The complete variable domain, with remaining parts taken from reference TRBV9 and TRBJ2-2, reads DSGVTQTPKHLITATGQRVTLRCSPRSGDLSVYWYQQSLDQGLQFLIQYYNGEERAKGNILERFSAQQFPDLHSELNLSSLELGDSALYFCASSVETGGHTGELFFGEGSRLTVL.